The 31 T cell receptor beta chains listed next were all sequenced from one sample in a study of blood T cell repertoires in COVID-19. The protocol was immunoSEQ multiplex PCR, while the TCRdb copy is restricted to in-frame clones and leaves out a portion. The data show around 150,000 clones, with around 83% seen just once and around 8% held by the top ten. Sample: peripheral blood. These receptors were collected from an older woman with COVID-19, enrolled during active disease.

The rearrangement joins TRBV15 to TRBJ1-1; 7 bases map to TRBD1. The CDR3 covers 17 residues. V shed 1 base, J shed 0 bases, and the junction held 8 bases outside the gene matches. Germline CDR1 reads LNHNV; CDR2 reads YYDKDF (reference sequence). Here the CDR3 reads CATSRAGQLLMNTEAFF. The CDR3, as DNA: TGTGCCACCAGCAGAGCGGGACAGTTACTCATGAACACTGAAGCTTTCTTT.

This rearrangement joins TRBV19 to TRBJ2-3; 7 nucleotides match TRBD2. Germline trimming cut 7 bases from V and 2 bases from J; bases unmatched to any gene: 6. Germline assignment: CDR1 LNHDA and CDR2 SQIVND (reference sequence). The CDR3 is 14 residues long. The CDR3 sequence: CASTGLEYTDTQYF. CDR3 coding DNA: TGTGCCAGTACTGGACTAGAATACACAGATACGCAGTATTTT.

The chain has TRBV2 and TRBJ1-4, with 7 nucleotides matching TRBD1. Trimming cost V 7 bases and J 8 bases; bases outside gene matches: 7. Germline CDR1 reads SNHLY; CDR2 reads FYNNEI. The CDR3 runs 13 residues. CDR3 DNA: TGTGCCAGCAATAGGGGGCGAAGCGAAAAACTGTTTTTT. Protein sequence: CASNRGRSEKLFF.

The gene calls are TRBV27 and TRBJ1-5, with 10 nucleotides matching TRBD1. Looked up from germline, CDR1 is MNHEY and CDR2 is SMNVEV (reference sequence). The CDR3 is 16 amino acids. J lost 6 bases, V lost 5 bases, and 10 bases had no gene match. For the CDR3, the DNA is TGTGCCAGCAGTCCTAGACAGGGGGCGCTGGGTCAGCCCCAGCATTTT. This sequence encodes CASSPRQGALGQPQHF.

The V and J genes are TRBV2 and TRBJ1-4; TRBD1 matches 8 bases. V gave up 10 bases and J gave up 7 bases; unmatched junction bases: 14. The CDR3 runs to 15 residues. Germline assignment: CDR1 SNHLY and CDR2 FYNNEI. The CDR3 DNA reads TGTGCCACAAAGTCCGGGACAGGATCTTTTGAAAAACTGTTTTTT. Translation: CATKSGTGSFEKLFF. Supplemented by reference TRBV2 and TRBJ1-4, the full variable domain reads EPEVTQTPSHQVTQMGQEVILRCVPISNHLYFYWYRQILGQKVEFLVSFYNNEISEKSEIFDDQFSVERPDGSNFTLKIRSTKLEDSAMYFCATKSGTGSFEKLFFGSGTQLSVL.

V and J are TRBV7-9 and TRBJ1-4; maybe TRBD1 (6 bases). The CDR3 loop spans 14 amino acids. Looked up from germline, CDR1 is SEHNR and CDR2 is FQNEAQ (reference sequence). Deletions cut 2 bases from V and 8 bases from J, with 12 bases between. DNA for the CDR3: TGTGCCAGCAGCTTATCACAGGGCCGAGAAAAACTGTTTTTT. Amino acid sequence: CASSLSQGREKLFF. Combining the CDR3 with reference TRBV7-9 and TRBJ1-4 gives the whole variable domain DTGVSQNPRHKITKRGQNVTFRCDPISEHNRLYWYRQTLGQGPEFLTYFQNEAQLEKSRLLSDRFSAERPKGSFSTLEIQRTEQGDSAMYLCASSLSQGREKLFFGSGTQLSVL.

The genes are TRBV7-2 and TRBJ1-2, with unresolved D. The CDR3 has 13 residues. V shed 0 bases and J shed 4 bases, with 6 bases lying between them. CDR1 is SGHTA and CDR2 is FQGNSA in the germline V gene. The CDR3 loop is CASSLAFSYGYTF. The CDR3 DNA sequence: TGTGCCAGCAGCTTAGCCTTTTCCTATGGCTACACCTTC.

The rearrangement links TRBV3-1 (or the pseudogene TRBV3-2) to TRBJ2-1, with 10 bases matching TRBD2. The CDR3 has 15 amino acids. V lost 5 bases, J lost 4 bases, and 5 bases stayed unmatched. Germline V gene data show CDR1 as LGHDT and CDR2 as YNNKEL (reference sequence). The CDR3 DNA reads TGTGCCAGCAGCGTACTAGCGGGAACGTACAATGAGCAGTTCTTC. This sequence encodes CASSVLAGTYNEQFF.

The chain carries TRBV7-2 and TRBJ2-5; 8 nucleotides line up with TRBD1. The V gene end was trimmed by 6 bases and the J gene end by 5 bases; junction bases not matched to a gene: 11. The CDR3 is 15 amino acids. Germline CDR1 SGHTA, CDR2 FQGNSA. The CDR3 DNA sequence: TGTGCCAGCAGACCCCGACAGGGGCGCCGGGAGACCCAGTACTTC. Amino acid sequence: CASRPRQGRRETQYF.

The chain is built from TRBV12-3 or TRBV12-4 and TRBJ2-2; weak D call: TRBD2 (6 bases). The ends were cut back, 6 bases at V and 6 bases at J, with 11 bases in the middle. This CDR3 is built from 13 residues. This CDR3 is CASSRLGAGELFF. CDR3 DNA sequence: TGTGCCAGCAGCCGACTAGGGGCCGGGGAGCTGTTTTTT.

This chain joins TRBV18 and TRBJ1-5; no firm D call. V lost 2 bases to trimming and J lost 2 bases, with 13 bases between them. Looked up from germline, CDR1 is KGHSH and CDR2 is LQKENI. The CDR3 consists of 16 residues. CDR3 sequence reads: CASSPESGRGNQPQHF. The CDR3 DNA reads TGTGCCAGCTCACCAGAATCTGGCCGGGGCAATCAGCCCCAGCATTTT.

This chain connects TRBV5-1 to TRBJ2-2; D possibly corresponds to TRBD2 (5 bases). Germline CDR1 SGHRS, CDR2 YFSETQ. The CDR3 has 16 residues. V was shortened by 1 base and J by 2 bases, with 12 bases between the two germline ends. DNA of the CDR3: TGCGCCAGCAGCTTGAGAGGGATAGGCAACACCGGGGAGCTGTTTTTT. Translated: CASSLRGIGNTGELFF.

This clone has only a few counts. V is TRBV28 and J is TRBJ2-7, with D possibly TRBD1 on 6 matching bases. Germline CDR1 is MDHEN and CDR2 is SYDVKM. The V end was cut by 6 bases, the J end by 0 bases, with 15 bases between. The CDR3 is 15 residues long. The CDR3 coding sequence is TGTGCCAGCAGCCGATCGACAGGAGCCTCCTACGAGCAGTACTTC. This codes for CASSRSTGASYEQYF.

This chain joins TRBV9 and TRBJ1-1; unclear D gene. CDR3 length: 14 residues. The V gene's germline CDR1 is SGDLS and CDR2 YYNGEE. V dropped 0 bases and J dropped 3 bases, with 9 bases sitting between them. This CDR3 reads CASSVAFGDTEAFF. The CDR3 coding sequence is TGTGCCAGCAGCGTAGCTTTCGGAGACACTGAAGCTTTCTTT.

This chain connects TRBV6-5 to TRBJ2-2; D not resolved. Germline V lookup: CDR1 MNHEY, CDR2 SVGAGI. Trimming left V 6 bases short and J 6 bases short, with 8 bases between. CDR3 size: 12 residues. CDR3 sequence: CASRKHPGELFF. The CDR3, as DNA: TGTGCCAGCAGGAAGCACCCCGGGGAGCTGTTTTTT.

The gene calls are TRBV11-2 and TRBJ2-7; D is unresolved. V gave up 4 bases and J gave up 5 bases, with 15 bases separating them. This CDR3 contains 14 residues. In germline, CDR1 is SGHAT, CDR2 FQNNGV. In nucleotides, the CDR3 is TGTGCCAGCAGCTCCCTCTCAGGCCAAAACGAGCAGTACTTC. Encoded protein: CASSSLSGQNEQYF. Supplemented by reference TRBV11-2 and TRBJ2-7, the full variable domain reads EAGVAQSPRYKIIEKRQSVAFWCNPISGHATLYWYQQILGQGPKLLIQFQNNGVVDDSQLPKDRFSAERLKGVDSTLKIQPAKLEDSAVYLCASSSLSGQNEQYFGPGTRLTVT.

The chain combines TRBV6-5 with TRBJ1-2, with 7 bases matching TRBD1. Germline lookup yields CDR1 MNHEY and CDR2 SVGAGI. With V trimmed by 3 bases and J by 4 bases, 2 bases remained unmatched. This CDR3 comprises 13 residues. CDR3 in amino acids: CASSYGTVYGYTF. In nucleotides, the CDR3 is TGTGCCAGCAGTTATGGGACAGTCTATGGCTACACCTTC.

V gene TRBV11-1 combines with J gene TRBJ1-2; the match to TRBD1 covers 8 bases. V gave up 5 bases and J gave up 4 bases; unmatched junction bases: 12. CDR3 length: 16 residues. In germline, CDR1 is SGHAT, CDR2 FQDESV (reference sequence). The CDR3 protein is CASSRAAGGLGYGYTF. For the CDR3, the DNA is TGTGCCAGCAGCCGAGCCGCAGGGGGCCTGGGCTATGGCTACACCTTC.

V gene TRBV3-1 (or the pseudogene TRBV3-2) combines with J gene TRBJ1-5; a weak D match, TRBD1 (6 bases). The CDR3 is 17 residues long. Germline assignment: CDR1 LGHDT and CDR2 YNNKEL (reference sequence). Deletions cut 0 bases from V and 7 bases from J, with 19 bases between. The CDR3 loop reads CASSQDRLGQTSQPQHF. The CDR3 DNA reads TGTGCCAGCAGCCAAGACCGATTAGGACAGACCAGCCAGCCCCAGCATTTT.

The rearrangement joins TRBV19 to TRBJ1-2, with D maybe TRBD1 (5 bases). Germline V gene sequence: CDR1 LNHDA, CDR2 SQIVND (reference sequence). The CDR3 consists of 16 residues. Trimming cost V 3 bases and J 8 bases, with 22 bases left between them. CDR3 nucleotides: TGTGCCAGTAGTATCTTCTCTGGAAGGGGTACATGGGGCTACACCTTC. Protein sequence: CASSIFSGRGTWGYTF. The full variable domain, rest sourced from reference TRBV19 and TRBJ1-2, is DGGITQSPKYLFRKEGQNVTLSCEQNLNHDAMYWYRQDPGQGLRLIYYSQIVNDFQKGDIAEGYSVSREKKESFPLTVTSAQKNPTAFYLCASSIFSGRGTWGYTFGSGTRLTVV.

The gene calls are TRBV11-3 and TRBJ1-1; unclear D gene. CDR1 is SGHNT, CDR2 YENEEA, per germline. The V and J ends lost 1 base and 1 base respectively, with 7 bases between them. The CDR3 is 14 residues long. CDR3 nucleotides: TGTGCCAGCAGCTTAGGGCCAGAGAACACTGAAGCTTTCTTT. This translates into CASSLGPENTEAFF.

The chain links TRBV6-5 to TRBJ1-2; the D is unclear. Trimming left V 6 bases short and J 2 bases short, with 10 bases between. CDR3 length equals 13 residues. Per the germline V gene, CDR1 is MNHEY and CDR2 is SVGAGI. CDR3 DNA sequence: TGTGCCAGCAGCAACTCAGGAAACTATGGCTACACCTTC. Translation: CASSNSGNYGYTF.

In this sample, this clone turned up once. This chain joins TRBV5-1 and TRBJ2-7; TRBD2 aligns across 13 bases. V was pared by 4 bases and J by 3 bases, with 13 bases of the junction left unmatched. Per germline, CDR1 SGHRS and CDR2 YFSETQ. The CDR3 runs to 18 residues. The CDR3 sequence: CASSPAGLAGSGFYEQYF. The CDR3 nucleotides read TGCGCCAGCAGCCCAGCGGGACTAGCGGGATCGGGGTTCTACGAGCAGTACTTC.

As for this clone: Mismatch with germline at one junction end may stem from a read error. V gene TRBV14 combines with J gene TRBJ1-1, with TRBD1 matching over 8 bases. This CDR3 is built from 11 residues. Germline loops: CDR1 SGHDN, CDR2 FVKESK. CDR3 bases: TGTGCCAGCAGCCAAGGGGACAGGCATTATTTT. This gives the protein CASSQGDRHYF.

J is TRBJ2-7 and V is TRBV6-1, with D maybe TRBD2 (6 bases). CDR1 and CDR2 from the germline V gene are MNHNS and SASEGT. This CDR3 is built from 12 residues. The V gene lost 3 bases and the J gene lost 3 bases, with 6 bases spanning the gap. The CDR3 protein is CASSEGGYEQYV. The CDR3 bases are TGTGCCAGCAGTGAGGGAGGCTACGAGCAGTACGTC.

V usage is TRBV7-7 and J usage is TRBJ2-3; TRBD2 matches at 9 bases. V dropped 5 bases and J dropped 5; count of bases not matched to a gene: 11. The CDR3 totals 16 residues. Germline V lookup: CDR1 SSHAT, CDR2 FNYEAQ (reference sequence). The CDR3, as DNA: TGTGCCAGCAGCCCTAATGCGGGGGGGCCGATAGATACGCAGTATTTT. It translates to CASSPNAGGPIDTQYF. Drawing the rest from reference TRBV7-7 and TRBJ2-3, the complete variable domain is GAGVSQSPRYKVTKRGQDVTLRCDPISSHATLYWYQQALGQGPEFLTYFNYEAQPDKSGLPSDRFSAERPEGSISTLTIQRTEQRDSAMYRCASSPNAGGPIDTQYFGPGTRLTVL.

The chain links TRBV19 to TRBJ2-2, with TRBD1 as a possible D gene (6 bases). The V end was cut by 5 bases, the J end by 1 base, with 14 bases between. Per germline, CDR1 LNHDA and CDR2 SQIVND (reference sequence). This CDR3 has 16 amino acids. The chain's CDR3 is CASSPTGIWNTGELFF. CDR3 coding DNA: TGTGCCAGTAGTCCCACAGGGATTTGGAACACCGGGGAGCTGTTTTTT.

The rearrangement joins TRBV11-2 to TRBJ2-3, with TRBD2 identical over 11 bases. The CDR3 is 17 amino acids. V was pared by 4 bases and J by 1 base, with 7 bases of the junction left unmatched. Germline values: CDR1 SGHAT, CDR2 FQNNGV. CDR3 DNA sequence: TGTGCCAGCAGCTCCAGGACTAGCGGGCTACGCACAGATACGCAGTATTTT. This translates into CASSSRTSGLRTDTQYF.

This clone appeared a single time. The chain employs TRBV5-1 and TRBJ2-2; 8 bases agree with TRBD2. Germline trimming cut 7 bases from V and 1 base from J; bases unmatched to any gene: 6. From germline, CDR1 is SGHRS and CDR2 YFSETQ. The CDR3 spans 15 residues. CDR3 in amino acids: CASLREGMNTGELFF. CDR3 DNA: TGCGCCAGCCTCCGGGAGGGGATGAACACCGGGGAGCTGTTTTTT.

J is TRBJ2-7 and V is TRBV27, with 9 bases lining up with TRBD2. V was clipped by 2 bases and J by 6 bases; unmatched bases: 2. This CDR3 comprises 13 residues. Germline V lookup: CDR1 MNHEY, CDR2 SMNVEV (reference sequence). The DNA for the CDR3 is TGTGCCAGCAGTTTAGGACTAGCGCGCGAGCAGTACTTC. Translated, it gives CASSLGLAREQYF.

V gene TRBV6-2 or TRBV6-3 combines with J gene TRBJ1-5; 7 bases are shared with TRBD1. The CDR3 spans 15 residues. CDR1 is MNHEY and CDR2 is SVGEGT in the germline V gene. J was trimmed by 5 bases and V by 2 bases; bases with no gene match: 6. CDR3 protein: CASSYPQQGYQPQHF. CDR3 in DNA: TGTGCCAGCAGTTACCCCCAACAGGGGTATCAGCCCCAGCATTTT.